The clone carrying this TCR beta chain was detected a few times. Its antigen is as yet unknown. The CDR3 spans 13 residues. CDR1 and CDR2 (germline): LGHNA, YNFKEQ. The V gene lost 1 base and the J gene lost 1 base, with 4 bases spanning the gap. The data were taken from a study of identical twins. Study-level points and caveats: Fewer insertions were carried by abundant cord blood beta clonotypes, but none was seen in memory repertoires. Twins shared beta out-of-frame sequences in excess, but this excess was weaker.

The cDNA had a unique molecular identifier and a template-switch universal primer site. TCRdb recomputed calls from the 5' RACE reads with MiXCR, one row per CDR3 protein. In the table there are about 810,000 distinct CDR3 sequences, 9% to 15% of which are singletons. All donors were healthy Caucasians. This same sample was also taken into another study, of yellow fever vaccine responses in identical twins.

The material sequenced was PBMCs. The receptor was derived from a woman aged 18-29 years in good health. The rearrangement uses TRBV4-2 and TRBJ2-5; no clear D gene. The CDR3 DNA reads TGTGCCAGCAGCCAAGCTATCCAAGAGACCCAGTACTTC. Its translation is CASSQAIQETQYF.